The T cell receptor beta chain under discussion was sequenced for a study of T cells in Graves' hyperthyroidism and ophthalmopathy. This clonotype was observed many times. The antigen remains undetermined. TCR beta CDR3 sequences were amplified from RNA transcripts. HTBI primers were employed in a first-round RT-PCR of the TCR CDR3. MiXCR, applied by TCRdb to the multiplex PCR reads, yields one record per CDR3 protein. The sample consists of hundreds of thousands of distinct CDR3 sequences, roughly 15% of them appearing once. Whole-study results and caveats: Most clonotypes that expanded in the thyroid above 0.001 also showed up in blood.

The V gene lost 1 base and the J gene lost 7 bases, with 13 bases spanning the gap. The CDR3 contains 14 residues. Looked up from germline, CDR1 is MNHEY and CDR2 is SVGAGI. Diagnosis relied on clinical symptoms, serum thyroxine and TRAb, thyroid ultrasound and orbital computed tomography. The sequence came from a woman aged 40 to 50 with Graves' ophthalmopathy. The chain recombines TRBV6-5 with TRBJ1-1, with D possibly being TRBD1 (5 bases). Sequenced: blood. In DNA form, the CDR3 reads TGTGCCAGCAGTTACTGGAGGGACGGAAATGAAGCTTTCTTT. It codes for CASSYWRDGNEAFF.